These T cell receptor beta chains were read from a single sample in a study of T cell responses to AZD1222 COVID-19 vaccine. The repertoire was sequenced with immunoSEQ multiplex PCR; TCRdb's copy has only in-frame clones and lacks some. The sample holds approximately 81,000 clones, 75% to 95% seen once. The source was peripheral blood, collected on day 0 of MenACWY control vaccination. The receptors were gathered from an adult in good health. CDR3s include the opening cysteine and the closing phenylalanine or tryptophan. Fields, in order: V gene, clone size, J gene, D gene, CDR3 protein, CDR3 DNA. A D gene is named only where the DNA matches it firmly. Size is stated for part of the rows, as once, few or many counts, or as a class when the clone is expanded.

TRBV19	.	TRBJ1-5	TRBD1	CASSPPRQGRVQPQHF	TGTGCCAGTAGTCCTCCCAGACAGGGTCGGGTTCAGCCCCAGCATTTT
TRBV28	once	TRBJ1-6	TRBD1	CASRTGQGIYVSPLHF	TGTGCCAGTCGGACGGGACAGGGAATATATGTTTCACCCCTCCACTTT
TRBV5-3	.	TRBJ2-1	TRBD2	CARSLGLAGPSYNEQFF	TGTGCCAGAAGCCTGGGACTAGCGGGGCCGTCCTACAATGAGCAGTTCTTC
TRBV6-5	.	TRBJ1-4	.	CASSPQGGGKLFF	TGTGCCAGCAGCCCCCAGGGAGGAGGGAAACTGTTTTTT
TRBV6-5	.	TRBJ1-1	.	CASSYSQGWIDTEAFF	TGTGCCAGCAGTTACTCGCAGGGATGGATTGACACTGAAGCTTTCTTT
TRBV6-1	.	TRBJ1-2	.	CASSAQENYGYTF	TGTGCCAGCAGTGCCCAGGAGAACTATGGCTACACCTTC
TRBV20-1	.	TRBJ1-2	.	CSARDVRAYTF	TGCAGTGCTAGAGATGTCAGGGCGTACACCTTC
TRBV24-1	few	TRBJ2-1	.	CATSDPNAGNNNEQFF	TGTGCCACCAGTGACCCGAATGCGGGAAATAACAATGAGCAGTTCTTC
TRBV11-1	few	TRBJ2-1	.	CASGLPGYNEQFF	TGTGCCAGCGGCCTTCCCGGCTACAATGAGCAGTTCTTC
TRBV5-8	.	TRBJ2-5	.	CASSLGGWETQYF	TGTGCCAGCAGCTTGGGAGGGTGGGAGACCCAGTACTTC
TRBV9	.	TRBJ2-1	.	CASSEVGGPYNEQFF	TGTGCCAGCAGCGAGGTGGGGGGCCCCTACAATGAGCAGTTCTTC
TRBV3-1/TRBV3-2	.	TRBJ2-3	.	CASSRSNTADTQYF	TGTGCCAGCAGCCGATCAAACACGGCCGATACGCAGTATTTT
TRBV6-2/TRBV6-3	once	TRBJ1-1	.	CASSYGYTEAFF	TGTGCCAGCAGTTACGGGTACACTGAAGCTTTCTTT
TRBV2	.	TRBJ2-5	TRBD2	CASTATSGGKKYF	TGTGCCAGCACTGCGACTAGCGGGGGGAAAAAGTACTTC
TRBV4-2	.	TRBJ2-1	.	CASSPLGHEQFF	TGTGCCAGCAGCCCCCTCGGCCATGAGCAGTTCTTC
TRBV18	.	TRBJ1-2	.	CASSPQDLRDTNYGYTF	TGTGCCAGCTCACCGCAAGACCTCCGGGACACTAACTATGGCTACACCTTC
TRBV27	.	TRBJ1-1	.	CASAPGGYHMNTEAFF	TGTGCCAGCGCCCCCGGGGGGTATCACATGAACACTGAAGCTTTCTTT
TRBV7-9	.	TRBJ1-2	.	CASSPGRQGGTF	TGTGCCAGCAGCCCAGGAAGGCAGGGCGGAACCTTC
TRBV30	.	TRBJ2-3	.	CAWSVPDTQYF	TGTGCCTGGAGTGTACCGGATACGCAGTATTTT
TRBV13	.	TRBJ2-1	TRBD2	CASSPPLAEPYNEQFF	TGTGCCAGCAGCCCCCCTCTAGCGGAACCCTACAATGAGCAGTTCTTC
TRBV24-1	.	TRBJ2-3	.	CATSDPPSDTQYF	TGTGCCACCAGTGATCCACCCTCAGATACGCAGTATTTT
TRBV28	.	TRBJ1-5	.	CASSFRGKGNQPQHF	TGTGCCAGCAGTTTTAGGGGTAAGGGCAATCAGCCCCAGCATTTT
TRBV5-1	.	TRBJ1-2	TRBD1	CASSSRVQGKLGGYTF	TGCGCCAGCAGCTCGAGAGTACAGGGGAAATTAGGTGGCTACACCTTC
TRBV5-6	.	TRBJ1-1	.	CASSLSRLNTEAFF	TGTGCCAGCAGCTTGAGCAGGCTGAACACTGAAGCTTTCTTT
TRBV19	once	TRBJ1-4	.	CASSTRTDATNEKLFF	TGTGCCAGTAGTACCCGGACAGACGCAACTAATGAAAAACTGTTTTTT
TRBV6-5	.	TRBJ2-1	TRBD1	CASSWTGLGEQFF	TGTGCCAGCAGTTGGACAGGGTTAGGTGAGCAGTTCTTC
TRBV6-5	.	TRBJ1-5	.	CASSYGQGKIQHF	TGTGCCAGCAGTTACGGCCAGGGAAAGATCCAGCATTTT
TRBV12-3/TRBV12-4	.	TRBJ1-1	.	CASSLGSATEAFF	TGTGCCAGCAGTTTAGGATCGGCCACTGAAGCTTTCTTT
TRBV5-6	.	TRBJ2-7	.	CASSSTDSYEQYF	TGTGCCAGCAGCTCGACGGACTCCTACGAGCAGTACTTC
TRBV5-1	once	TRBJ2-7	.	CASKEGKGEQYF	TGCGCCAGCAAAGAAGGGAAGGGGGAGCAGTACTTC
TRBV10-1	.	TRBJ2-7	TRBD2	CASSGPTGLAYEQYF	TGCGCCAGCAGTGGCCCCACGGGACTAGCGTACGAGCAGTACTTC
TRBV7-2	.	TRBJ2-3	TRBD2	CASSLVSGSSDTQYF	TGTGCCAGCAGCTTAGTTAGCGGGAGTTCAGATACGCAGTATTTT
TRBV19	once	TRBJ2-1	TRBD1	CASSIQGARNEQFF	TGTGCCAGTAGTATCCAGGGGGCGCGGAATGAGCAGTTCTTC
TRBV11-2	.	TRBJ1-5	.	CASSPNPDQPQHF	TGTGCCAGCAGTCCCAACCCCGATCAGCCCCAGCATTTT
TRBV4-3	once	TRBJ2-1	.	CASSQVRASALGGNEQFF	TGCGCCAGCAGCCAAGTGAGGGCTAGCGCCTTGGGGGGCAATGAGCAGTTCTTC
TRBV4-2	.	TRBJ1-2	.	CASSRVELQGGYTF	TGTGCCAGCAGCCGAGTAGAGCTCCAAGGAGGCTACACCTTC
TRBV29-1	few	TRBJ2-2	.	CSAFTGELFF	TGCAGCGCCTTCACCGGGGAGCTGTTTTTT
TRBV5-4	few	TRBJ1-2	.	CASSLEGGRGDGYTF	TGTGCCAGCAGCTTGGAAGGTGGCAGGGGTGATGGCTACACCTTC
TRBV5-4	.	TRBJ2-5	TRBD2	CASSLEAGYQETQYF	TGTGCCAGCAGCTTGGAAGCGGGGTACCAAGAGACCCAGTACTTC
TRBV28	.	TRBJ2-7	.	CASSLEGQWSEQYF	TGTGCCAGCAGTTTAGAGGGCCAGTGGTCCGAGCAGTACTTC
TRBV20-1	.	TRBJ2-3	TRBD2	CSASFPGGPPDTQYF	TGCAGTGCTAGTTTCCCGGGAGGGCCTCCAGATACGCAGTATTTT
TRBV28	.	TRBJ1-1	TRBD1	CASSQGLSGGITEAFF	TGTGCCAGCAGTCAAGGTTTGTCAGGGGGCATCACTGAAGCTTTCTTT
TRBV5-5	.	TRBJ2-3	.	CASSTGAGVLTDTQYF	TGTGCCAGCAGCACCGGAGCAGGGGTTCTCACAGATACGCAGTATTTT